Listed below are T cell receptor beta chains from one sample, sequenced in a study of blood T cells in healthy people across ages. TCRdb re-derived calls from the 5' RACE reads in MiXCR, one entry per CDR3 protein. The repertoire has some 1,500,000 distinct CDR3 sequences, around 40% of them found once; the top ten carry around 4%. The specimen was blood. The receptors come from a woman younger than 35 in good health. CDR3s include the opening cysteine and the closing phenylalanine or tryptophan. The D gene is left open where the match is weak. The size field is filled for only some rows; it gives once, few, many or a size class.

>.|TRBV27|TRBJ2-7|.
CASSPNQVFDEQYF
TGTGCCAGCAGTCCCAATCAGGTCTTCGACGAGCAGTACTTC
>.|TRBV7-2|TRBJ2-4|.
CASSLALQGRNIQYF
TGTGCCAGCAGCTTAGCGCTACAGGGTAGGAACATTCAGTACTTC
>.|TRBV5-1|TRBJ2-1|.
CASSLFGSNEQFF
TGCGCCAGCAGCTTGTTTGGTTCCAATGAGCAGTTCTTC
>.|TRBV12-3/TRBV12-4|TRBJ2-7|TRBD1
CASSFDRVNGEQYF
TGTGCCAGCAGTTTCGACAGGGTCAATGGCGAGCAGTACTTC
>.|TRBV7-9|TRBJ1-6|.
CASAWGAYNSPLHF
TGTGCCAGTGCGTGGGGCGCTTATAATTCACCCCTCCACTTT
>.|TRBV20-1|TRBJ2-5|TRBD2
CSARDIQREGRASPSYF
TGCAGTGCTAGAGATATCCAGCGGGAGGGCCGGGCCTCCCCTTCGTACTTC
>.|TRBV13|TRBJ2-1|TRBD1
CASGQGPQQSEQFF
TGTGCCAGTGGACAGGGACCACAACAGAGTGAGCAGTTCTTC
>.|TRBV6-2/TRBV6-3|TRBJ2-7|TRBD2
CASRRAGLDWEQYF
TGTGCCAGCAGGAGAGCGGGACTCGATTGGGAGCAGTACTTC
>few|TRBV10-2|TRBJ1-1|.
CASRRGRAEAFF
TGCGCCAGCAGGAGGGGTCGAGCTGAAGCTTTCTTT
>.|TRBV14|TRBJ2-1|TRBD1
CASSQGLRTGNNEQFF
TGTGCCAGCAGCCAAGGTTTGAGGACAGGGAACAATGAGCAGTTCTTC
>many|TRBV4-1|TRBJ1-4|.
CASSRLGDEKLFF
TGCGCCAGCAGCCGGCTGGGAGATGAAAAACTGTTTTTT
>.|TRBV9|TRBJ2-5|TRBD2
CASSVGGGDQETQYF
TGTGCCAGCAGCGTAGGCGGGGGGGACCAAGAGACCCAGTACTTC
>.|TRBV6-6|TRBJ2-7|TRBD2
CASSQLAGHEQYF
TGTGCCAGCAGCCAGCTAGCGGGACACGAGCAGTACTTC
>.|TRBV9|TRBJ2-1|.
CASSEGAAGRQFF
TGTGCCAGCAGCGAGGGGGCAGCGGGGAGGCAGTTCTTC
>few|TRBV20-1|TRBJ1-4|.
CSAQGSRDREKLFF
TGCAGTGCTCAGGGGTCCAGGGATCGGGAAAAACTGTTTTTT
>few|TRBV30|TRBJ2-4|.
CAWSVDGNIQYF
TGTGCCTGGAGTGTCGACGGAAACATTCAGTACTTC
>.|TRBV12-3/TRBV12-4|TRBJ2-3|TRBD1
CASREPPDRVRTDTQYF
TGTGCCAGCAGAGAACCCCCGGACAGGGTCCGGACAGATACGCAGTATTTT
>.|TRBV27|TRBJ2-5|.
CASSLSTAGETQYF
TGTGCCAGCAGTTTATCGACAGCTGGGGAGACCCAGTACTTC
>few|TRBV6-2/TRBV6-3|TRBJ2-7|.
CASSYRETQYEQYF
TGTGCCAGCAGTTACAGGGAGACACAATACGAGCAGTACTTC
>.|TRBV6-5|TRBJ2-5|TRBD2
CASSYLTGTSGPGETQYF
TGTGCCAGCAGTTACCTAACCGGGACTAGCGGCCCGGGGGAGACCCAGTACTTC
>few|TRBV20-1|TRBJ1-5|.
CSAPPRQGNQPQHF
TGCAGTGCACCCCCCCGACAGGGCAATCAGCCCCAGCATTTT
>few|TRBV6-2/TRBV6-3|TRBJ2-7|.
CASSDGGISYEQYF
TGTGCCAGCAGTGACGGCGGCATTTCCTACGAGCAGTACTTC
>many|TRBV20-1|TRBJ1-1|.
CSARTGGNTEAFF
TGCAGCGCCCGGACCGGGGGTAACACTGAAGCTTTCTTT
>few|TRBV7-2|TRBJ1-2|.
CASSYTDSYGYTF
TGTGCCAGCAGCTATACGGACAGCTATGGCTACACCTTC